This record concerns one T cell receptor beta chain sequence. The data derive from a study of Graves' ophthalmopathy and Graves' hyperthyroidism. Germline CDR1 is SGHRS and CDR2 is YFSETQ. Trimming took 4 bases from V and 5 from J; bases not matched to a gene: 8. The length of the CDR3 is 14 residues. RNA transcripts provided the template for amplifying TCR beta CDR3 regions. An initial RT-PCR round employing HTBI primers preceded a second-round multiplex PCR. TCRdb re-called the multiplex PCR reads with MiXCR, one entry per CDR3 protein. The data show roughly 610,000 distinct CDR3 sequences, 22% seen once.

Sequencing was performed on peripheral blood. The TCR sequence derives from a woman under 30 with stable Graves' hyperthyroidism. Some clones in this sample may be carry-over from other donors' samples. The rearrangement links TRBV5-1 to TRBJ2-5, with 7 bases lining up with TRBD1. DNA for the CDR3: TGCGCCAGCAGCGGGGCAGGGGGAGTTGAGACCCAGTACTTC. Amino acids: CASSGAGGVETQYF.